The rows below give T cell receptor beta chains drawn from one sample of a study of blood T cell repertoires in COVID-19. The data were produced by immunoSEQ multiplex PCR, yet TCRdb's version contains in-frame clones alone and is incomplete. Of around 230,000 clones listed, roughly 80% are singletons. Sequenced sample: peripheral blood. The receptors come from a woman aged 60-75 years with active or convalescent COVID-19. The CDR3 runs from the conserved cysteine through the conserved F or W. D genes are given only for firm matches. The size entry is marked missing in some rows and otherwise reads once, few, many or a size class.

TRBV3-1/TRBV3-2	NA	TRBJ1-1	TRBD1	TGTGCCAGCAGCCAAGGACAGGCAGGGGGCGTCTTGGAAGCTTTCTTT	CASSQGQAGGVLEAFF
TRBV7-2	few	TRBJ1-5	NA	TGTGCCAGCAGCTTAGAGCCAGGGGAGAATCAGCCCCAGCATTTT	CASSLEPGENQPQHF
TRBV3-1/TRBV3-2	NA	TRBJ1-1	NA	TGTGCCAGCAGCCAAGGAGTCGTGAACACTGAAGCTTTCTTT	CASSQGVVNTEAFF
TRBV4-2	NA	TRBJ2-3	TRBD2	TGTGCCAGCAGCCAAGACGGGGGGTTAGATACGCAGTATTTT	CASSQDGGLDTQYF
TRBV29-1	NA	TRBJ1-2	NA	TGCAGCGTCCGCGGGGGCCCCAGGGAGAGAGACTATGGCTACACCTTC	CSVRGGPRERDYGYTF
TRBV29-1	NA	TRBJ1-1	TRBD1	TGCAGCAGCGTGGACAGGGGTTTCACTGAAGCTTTCTTT	CSSVDRGFTEAFF
TRBV5-1	NA	TRBJ2-7	NA	TGCGCCAGCAGCTTTAGGACACCCTCCTACGAGCAGTACTTC	CASSFRTPSYEQYF
TRBV5-1	NA	TRBJ1-1	NA	TGCGCCAGCAGGGGTAGCAGAAACACTGAAGCTTTCTTT	CASRGSRNTEAFF
TRBV27	NA	TRBJ1-2	NA	TGTGCCACCCGCTCCCCAGGCTATGGCTACACCTTC	CATRSPGYGYTF
TRBV29-1	few	TRBJ1-1	NA	TGCAGCGTTGGGAACAGGGAGAACACTGAAGCTTTCTTT	CSVGNRENTEAFF
TRBV7-9	NA	TRBJ2-1	NA	TGTGCCAGCAGCTTGGCGGGTGTTACCTACAATGAGCAGTTCTTC	CASSLAGVTYNEQFF
TRBV9	NA	TRBJ2-4	TRBD1	TGTGCCAGCAGCCGACAGGGATCCAAAAACATTCAGTACTTC	CASSRQGSKNIQYF
TRBV19	NA	TRBJ1-1	NA	TGTGCCAGTAGACCCACCATCGGGGTCGGGAACACTGAAGCTTTCTTT	CASRPTIGVGNTEAFF
TRBV27	NA	TRBJ2-1	TRBD1	TGTGCCAGCAGTGCTGCTAAGAGGACAGGGGTCTACAATGAGCAGTTCTTC	CASSAAKRTGVYNEQFF
TRBV19	NA	TRBJ2-2	TRBD1	TGTGCCACAAAGACAGGGGCGCACACCGGGGAGCTGTTTTTT	CATKTGAHTGELFF
TRBV30	NA	TRBJ1-3	NA	TGTGCCTGGAGTGGCCAGATAACTGGAAACACCATATATTTT	CAWSGQITGNTIYF
TRBV3-1/TRBV3-2	once	TRBJ1-2	NA	TGTGCCAGCAGCCACAACTCCCCGGGGTCCTATGGCTACACCTTC	CASSHNSPGSYGYTF
TRBV6-5	NA	TRBJ1-1	NA	TGTGCCAGCAGTTACGGGGTCCAGGGATCCACTGAAGCTTTCTTT	CASSYGVQGSTEAFF
TRBV6-5	NA	TRBJ1-6	TRBD1	TGTGCCAGTGGACAGGGGCCCGACTATAATTCACCCCTCCACTTT	CASGQGPDYNSPLHF
TRBV3-1/TRBV3-2	NA	TRBJ2-6	TRBD2	TGTGCCAGCAGCCAAGTTCGGGGCGGGGGGCCCTCTGGGGCCAACGTCCTGACTTTC	CASSQVRGGGPSGANVLTF
TRBV19	few	TRBJ2-3	TRBD2	TGTGCCAGTAGTCGTAGCGGGGGGATAGATACGCAGTATTTT	CASSRSGGIDTQYF
TRBV6-5	NA	TRBJ2-3	NA	TGTGCCAGCAGTTACTCGCGACAGTCGGATGCAGATACGCAGTATTTT	CASSYSRQSDADTQYF
TRBV11-2	NA	TRBJ2-5	NA	TGTGCCAGCAGCCCATTTAGTTCTGAGACCCAGTACTTC	CASSPFSSETQYF
TRBV5-4	once	TRBJ2-7	NA	TGTGCCAGCAGCGTGTATAGGAGCGAGCAGTACTTC	CASSVYRSEQYF
TRBV6-5	NA	TRBJ1-2	NA	TGTGCCAGCACAGGGGTCGGGGGGAGGGATGGCTACACCTTC	CASTGVGGRDGYTF
TRBV2	NA	TRBJ1-6	NA	TGTGCCAGCAGTGCCCTAAGCTTGGATTCACCCCTCCACTTT	CASSALSLDSPLHF
TRBV30	NA	TRBJ1-2	NA	TGTGCCTGGAGTGTGGGGGGGTATGGCTACACCTTC	CAWSVGGYGYTF
TRBV12-5	NA	TRBJ2-5	NA	TGTGCTAGTGGTACCGGATACAGCGGGCAAGAGACCCAGTACTTC	CASGTGYSGQETQYF
TRBV7-9	NA	TRBJ1-2	NA	TGTGCCAGCAGCCCGTGGGCGGGGGCGAACCTCTATGGCTACACCTTC	CASSPWAGANLYGYTF
TRBV9	NA	TRBJ2-5	NA	TGTGCCAGCAGCGTAGAAGGTGTTGGGGGCTTGGAGACCCAGTACTTC	CASSVEGVGGLETQYF
TRBV27	once	TRBJ1-4	NA	TGTGCCAGCAGTTTGCACAGGGTTGGGAATGAAAAACTGTTTTTT	CASSLHRVGNEKLFF
TRBV9	once	TRBJ2-3	TRBD1	TGTGCCAGCAGCGTAAGGGGGCGAACACCTAGCACAGATACGCAGTATTTT	CASSVRGRTPSTDTQYF
TRBV6-5	once	TRBJ1-1	NA	TGTGCCAGCAATAAAAGGGGTGGGAACACTGAAGCTTTCTTT	CASNKRGGNTEAFF
TRBV30	NA	TRBJ2-7	TRBD1	TGTGCCTGGAGTCACGGGACAGGGGGCCTATACGAGCAGTACTTC	CAWSHGTGGLYEQYF
TRBV2	NA	TRBJ1-2	NA	TGTGCCAGCAGTGATGAGGGTTACTATGGCTACACCTTC	CASSDEGYYGYTF